This record looks at one TCR beta chain sequence and its context. No antigen is known for it. No much larger clone exists at a distance of one base, and base qualities are not known. The record originates from a study of T cell changes during pregnancy in multiple sclerosis (dated by TCRdb to between 2018 and 2020). About the full investigation: The study examined how the T cell repertoire changed over the course of pregnancy in women with multiple sclerosis.

Libraries were made using the immunoSEQ multiplex PCR assay. TCRdb re-hosts the immuneACCESS table, in-frame sequences only. Its copies lack some clones; in the studies checked, an unresolved V gene accounts for under half of them, and the cause for the rest is not known. Counted in this sample were 25,000 to 35,000 clones; 80% to 90% of them appeared once. 6% to 8% of the sample is held by the ten biggest clonotypes. Germline trimming: 8 bases from V, 8 bases from J; junction bases outside gene matches: 5. As encoded in the germline V gene, CDR1 is SNHLY while CDR2 is FYNNEI. There are 13 amino acids in the CDR3, from cysteine to phenylalanine inclusive. CDR3 DNA is the only sequence kept; it has 39 bases, read in frame from the first base.

The V gene is TRBV2 and the J gene is TRBJ2-1; the junction holds 11 bases that match TRBD1. The TCR comes from a female donor with multiple sclerosis, enrolled in a pregnancy study. The input for sequencing was CD8+ T cells from peripheral blood mononuclear cells, taken in the second trimester of pregnancy. The nucleotides are TGTGCCAGCTCGAGGACAGGGGGCTATGAGCAGTTCTTC. It translates as CASSRTGGYEQFF.